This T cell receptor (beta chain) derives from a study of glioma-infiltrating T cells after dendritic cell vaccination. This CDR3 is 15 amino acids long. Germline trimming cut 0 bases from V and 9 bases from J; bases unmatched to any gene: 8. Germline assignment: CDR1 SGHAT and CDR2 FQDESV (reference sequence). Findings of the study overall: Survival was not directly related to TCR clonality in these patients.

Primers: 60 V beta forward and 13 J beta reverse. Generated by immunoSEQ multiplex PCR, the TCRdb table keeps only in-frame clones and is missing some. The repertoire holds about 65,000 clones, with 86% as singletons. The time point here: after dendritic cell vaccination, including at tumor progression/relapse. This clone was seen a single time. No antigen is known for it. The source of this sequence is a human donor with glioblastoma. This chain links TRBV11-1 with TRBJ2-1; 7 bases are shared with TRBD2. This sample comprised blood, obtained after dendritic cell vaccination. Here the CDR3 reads CASSLAGGSGGEQFF. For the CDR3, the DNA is TGTGCCAGCAGCTTAGCGGGAGGGTCGGGAGGTGAGCAGTTCTTC.